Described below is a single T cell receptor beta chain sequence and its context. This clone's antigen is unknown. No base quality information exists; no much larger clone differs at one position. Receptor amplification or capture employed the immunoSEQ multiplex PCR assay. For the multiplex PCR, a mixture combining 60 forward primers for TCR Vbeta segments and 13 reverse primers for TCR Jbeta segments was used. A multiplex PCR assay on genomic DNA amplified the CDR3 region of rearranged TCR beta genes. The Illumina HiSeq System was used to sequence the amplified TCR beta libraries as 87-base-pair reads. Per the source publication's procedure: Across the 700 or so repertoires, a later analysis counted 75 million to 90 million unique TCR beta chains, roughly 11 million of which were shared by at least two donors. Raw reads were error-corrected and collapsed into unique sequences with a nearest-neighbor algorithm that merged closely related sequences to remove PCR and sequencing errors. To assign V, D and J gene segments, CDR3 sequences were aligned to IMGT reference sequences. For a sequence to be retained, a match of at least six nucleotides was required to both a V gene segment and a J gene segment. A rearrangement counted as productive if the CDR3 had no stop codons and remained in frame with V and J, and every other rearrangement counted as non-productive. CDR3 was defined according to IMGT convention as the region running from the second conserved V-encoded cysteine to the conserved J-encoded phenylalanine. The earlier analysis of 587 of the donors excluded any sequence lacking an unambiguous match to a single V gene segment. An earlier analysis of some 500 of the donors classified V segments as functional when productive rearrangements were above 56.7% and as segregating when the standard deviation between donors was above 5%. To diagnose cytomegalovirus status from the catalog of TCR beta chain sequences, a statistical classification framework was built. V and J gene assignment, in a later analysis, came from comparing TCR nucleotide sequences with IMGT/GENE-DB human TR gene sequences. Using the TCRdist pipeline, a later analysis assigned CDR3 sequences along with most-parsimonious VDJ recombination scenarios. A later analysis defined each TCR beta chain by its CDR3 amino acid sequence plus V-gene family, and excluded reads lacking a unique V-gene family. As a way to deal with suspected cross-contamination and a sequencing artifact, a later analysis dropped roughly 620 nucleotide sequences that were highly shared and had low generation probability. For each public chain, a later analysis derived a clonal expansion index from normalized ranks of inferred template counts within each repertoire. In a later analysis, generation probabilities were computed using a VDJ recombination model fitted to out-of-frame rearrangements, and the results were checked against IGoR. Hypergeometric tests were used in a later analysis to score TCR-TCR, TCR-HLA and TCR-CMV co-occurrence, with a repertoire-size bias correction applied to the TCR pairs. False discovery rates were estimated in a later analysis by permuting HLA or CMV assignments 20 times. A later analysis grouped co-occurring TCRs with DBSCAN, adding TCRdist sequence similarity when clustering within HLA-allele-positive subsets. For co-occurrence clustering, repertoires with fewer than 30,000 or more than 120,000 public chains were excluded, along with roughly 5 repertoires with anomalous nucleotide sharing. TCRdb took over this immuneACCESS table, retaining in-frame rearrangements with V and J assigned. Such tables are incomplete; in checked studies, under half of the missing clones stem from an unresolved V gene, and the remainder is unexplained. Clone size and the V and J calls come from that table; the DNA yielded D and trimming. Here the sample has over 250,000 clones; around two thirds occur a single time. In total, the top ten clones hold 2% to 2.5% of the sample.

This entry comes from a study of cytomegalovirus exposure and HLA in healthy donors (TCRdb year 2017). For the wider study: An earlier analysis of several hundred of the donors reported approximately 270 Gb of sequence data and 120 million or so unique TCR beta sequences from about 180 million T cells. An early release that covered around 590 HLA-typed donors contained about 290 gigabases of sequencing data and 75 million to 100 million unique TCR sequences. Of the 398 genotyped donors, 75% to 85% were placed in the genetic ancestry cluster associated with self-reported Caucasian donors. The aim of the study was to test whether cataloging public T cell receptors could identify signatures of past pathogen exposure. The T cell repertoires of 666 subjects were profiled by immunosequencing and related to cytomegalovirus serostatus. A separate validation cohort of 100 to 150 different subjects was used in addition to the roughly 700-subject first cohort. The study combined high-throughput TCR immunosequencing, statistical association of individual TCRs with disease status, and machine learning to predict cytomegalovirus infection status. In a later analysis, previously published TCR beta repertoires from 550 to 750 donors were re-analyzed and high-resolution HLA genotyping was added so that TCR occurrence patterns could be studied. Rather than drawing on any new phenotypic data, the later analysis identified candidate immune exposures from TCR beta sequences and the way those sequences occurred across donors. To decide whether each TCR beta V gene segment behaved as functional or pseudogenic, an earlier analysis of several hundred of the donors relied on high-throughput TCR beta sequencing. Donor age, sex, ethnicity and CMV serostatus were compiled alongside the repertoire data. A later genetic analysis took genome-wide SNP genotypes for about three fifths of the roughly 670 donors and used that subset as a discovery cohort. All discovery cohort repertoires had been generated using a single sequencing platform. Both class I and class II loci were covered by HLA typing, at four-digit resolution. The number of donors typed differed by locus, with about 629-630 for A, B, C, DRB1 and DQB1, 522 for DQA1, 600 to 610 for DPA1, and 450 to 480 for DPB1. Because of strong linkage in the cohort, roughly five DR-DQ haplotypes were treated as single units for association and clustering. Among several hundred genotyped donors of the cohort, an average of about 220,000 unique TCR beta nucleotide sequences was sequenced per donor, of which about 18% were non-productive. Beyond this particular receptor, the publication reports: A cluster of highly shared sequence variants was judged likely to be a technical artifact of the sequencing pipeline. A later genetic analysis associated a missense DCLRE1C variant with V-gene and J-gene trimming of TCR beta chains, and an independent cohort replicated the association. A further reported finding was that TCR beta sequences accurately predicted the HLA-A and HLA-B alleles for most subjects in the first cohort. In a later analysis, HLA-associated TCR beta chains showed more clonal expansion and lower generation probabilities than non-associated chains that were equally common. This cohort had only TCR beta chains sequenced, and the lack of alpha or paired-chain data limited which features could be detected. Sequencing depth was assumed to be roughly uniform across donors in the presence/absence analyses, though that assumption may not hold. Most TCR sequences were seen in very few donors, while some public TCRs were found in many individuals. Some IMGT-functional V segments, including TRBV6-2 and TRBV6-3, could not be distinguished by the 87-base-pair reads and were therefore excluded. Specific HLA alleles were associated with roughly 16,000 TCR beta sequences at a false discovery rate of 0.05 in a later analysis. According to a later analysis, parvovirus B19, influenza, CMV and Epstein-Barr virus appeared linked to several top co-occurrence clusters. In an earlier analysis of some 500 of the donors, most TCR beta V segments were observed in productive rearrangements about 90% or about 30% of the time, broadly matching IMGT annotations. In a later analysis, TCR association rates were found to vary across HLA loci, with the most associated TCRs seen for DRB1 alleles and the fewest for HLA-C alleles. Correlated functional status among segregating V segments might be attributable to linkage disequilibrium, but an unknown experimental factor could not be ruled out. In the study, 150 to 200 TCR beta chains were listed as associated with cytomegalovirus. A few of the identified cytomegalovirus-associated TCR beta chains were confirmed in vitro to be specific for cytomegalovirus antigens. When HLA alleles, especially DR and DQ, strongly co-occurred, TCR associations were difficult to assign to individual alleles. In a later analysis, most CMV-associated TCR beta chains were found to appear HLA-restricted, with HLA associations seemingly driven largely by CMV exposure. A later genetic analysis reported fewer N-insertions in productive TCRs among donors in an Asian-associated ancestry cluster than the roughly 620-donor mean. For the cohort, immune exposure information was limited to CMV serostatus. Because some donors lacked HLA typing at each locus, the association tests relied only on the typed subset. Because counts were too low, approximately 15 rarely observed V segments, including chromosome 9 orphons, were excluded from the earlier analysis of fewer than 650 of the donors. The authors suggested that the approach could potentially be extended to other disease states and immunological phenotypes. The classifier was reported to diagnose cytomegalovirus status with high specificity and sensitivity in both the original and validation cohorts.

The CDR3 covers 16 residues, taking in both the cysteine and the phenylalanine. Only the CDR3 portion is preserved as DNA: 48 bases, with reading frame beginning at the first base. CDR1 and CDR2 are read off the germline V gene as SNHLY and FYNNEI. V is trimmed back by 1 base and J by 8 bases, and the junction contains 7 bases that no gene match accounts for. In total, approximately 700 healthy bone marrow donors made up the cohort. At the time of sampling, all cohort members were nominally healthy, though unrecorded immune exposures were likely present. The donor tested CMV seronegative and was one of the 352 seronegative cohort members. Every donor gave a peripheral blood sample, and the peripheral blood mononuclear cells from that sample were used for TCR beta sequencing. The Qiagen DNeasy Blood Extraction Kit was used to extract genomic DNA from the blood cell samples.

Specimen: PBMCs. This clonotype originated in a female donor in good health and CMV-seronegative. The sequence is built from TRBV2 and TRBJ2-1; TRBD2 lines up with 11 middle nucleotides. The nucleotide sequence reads TGTGCCAGCAGTGAAGGGGTAGCGGGAGGGTTAGATGAGCAGTTCTTC. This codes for CASSEGVAGGLDEQFF.